These 31 T cell receptor beta chains originate from one sample sequenced in a study of human T cells and chemical hapten exposure. TCRdb independently ran MiXCR on the RACE reads; one entry per CDR3 protein. The sample holds tens of thousands of distinct CDR3 sequences, around 30% seen once. Time point indicated: patch test 1, 2 weeks after DPC sensitization. Treatment here: therapeutic diphenylcyclopropenone sensitization with weekly scalp DPC. Sequences were derived from whole blood, sampled in connection with sensitization to the hapten diphenylcyclopropenone (DPC). Receptor source: a man aged 40-50 years with alopecia areata. Some clones in this sample may be carry-over from other donors' samples.

The chain employs TRBV5-1 and TRBJ2-7; 8 bases fit TRBD1. This CDR3 has 12 residues. Germline assignment: CDR1 SGHRS and CDR2 YFSETQ. V was clipped by 4 bases and J by 7 bases; unmatched bases: 4. The CDR3 spells CASSKDRAEQYF. DNA of the CDR3: TGCGCCAGCAGCAAGGACAGGGCTGAGCAGTACTTC. Drawing the rest from reference TRBV5-1 and TRBJ2-7, the complete variable domain is KAGVTQTPRYLIKTRGQQVTLSCSPISGHRSVSWYQQTPGQGLQFLFEYFSETQRNKGNFPGRFSGRQFSNSRSEMNVSTLELGDSALYLCASSKDRAEQYFGPGTRLTVT.

The chain employs TRBV3-1 and TRBJ2-2, with unresolved D. V gave up 3 bases and J gave up 0 bases, with 11 bases separating them. The CDR3 extends over 16 amino acids. Germline CDR1 is LGHDT and CDR2 is YNNKEL (reference sequence). In nucleotides, the CDR3 is TGTGCCAGCAGCCAGTTAGCCGCCGCGAACACCGGGGAGCTGTTTTTT. Encoded protein: CASSQLAAANTGELFF.

This sequence joins TRBV2 and TRBJ2-4, with TRBD2 matching 14 bases. This CDR3 comprises 16 residues. The J segment lost 7 bases and the V segment lost 4 bases, leaving 6 bases of the junction unmatched. Germline V gene sequence: CDR1 SNHLY, CDR2 FYNNEI. CDR3 sequence: CASSVGTSGSGNIQYF. CDR3 DNA sequence: TGTGCCAGCAGTGTTGGGACTAGCGGGAGTGGGAACATTCAGTACTTC.

This clonotype has just a few counts. The chain joins TRBV24-1 to TRBJ2-2; D is perhaps TRBD1 (6 bases). The CDR3 has 16 residues. Trimming removed 2 bases from V and 1 base from J, with 10 bases in between. The germline CDR1 and CDR2 sequences are KGHDR and SFDVKD. CDR3 nucleotide sequence: TGTGCCACCAGTGATTCAGGACAGATGAACACCGGGGAGCTGTTTTTT. This encodes CATSDSGQMNTGELFF.

The V and J genes are TRBV5-5 and TRBJ2-2; no clear D. The germline V gene encodes CDR1 SGHKS and CDR2 YYEKEE (reference sequence). The germline V and J ends were trimmed by 2 bases and 0 bases, with 5 bases remaining between them. This CDR3 contains 14 residues. The CDR3 DNA sequence: TGTGCCAGCAGCTTTGGACCGAACACCGGGGAGCTGTTTTTT. It translates to CASSFGPNTGELFF.

V usage is TRBV6-1 and J usage is TRBJ2-5; D is undetermined. V was clipped by 5 bases and J by 6 bases, with 10 bases between them. The CDR3 totals 12 residues. From germline, CDR1 is MNHNS and CDR2 SASEGT. CDR3: CASSFGPQTQYF. For the CDR3, the DNA is TGTGCCAGCAGTTTTGGCCCCCAGACCCAGTACTTC.

Only a few counts were recorded for this clonotype. The chain is built from TRBV6-5 and TRBJ2-1; 7 nucleotides line up with TRBD1. Germline V CDR1 and CDR2: MNHEY, SVGAGI. The CDR3 is 15 amino acids. J gave up 4 bases and V 3 bases, and 6 bases lay outside the gene matches. CDR3 amino acids: CASSYLQGRYNEQFF. In DNA, the CDR3 is TGTGCCAGCAGTTATCTACAGGGGAGATACAATGAGCAGTTCTTC.

J is TRBJ2-3 and V is TRBV10-3, with 12 bases that match TRBD2. Germline lookup yields CDR1 ENHRY and CDR2 SYGVKD. V was clipped by 2 bases and J by 3 bases; unmatched bases: 6. The length of the CDR3 is 17 residues. CDR3 amino acids: CAISEPGLAGKTDTQYF. Here the CDR3 DNA reads TGTGCCATCAGTGAGCCCGGACTAGCGGGGAAAACAGATACGCAGTATTTT.

The chain joins TRBV13 to TRBJ2-7; D could derive from TRBD1 or TRBD2 (5 bases each). In germline, CDR1 is PRHDT, CDR2 FYEKMQ (reference sequence). With 5 bases removed from V and 7 bases from J, the gap between germline ends came to 24 bases. The CDR3 loop spans 16 amino acids. CDR3 sequence reads: CASSTLLGAGRGEQYF. CDR3 sequence (DNA): TGTGCCAGCAGCACCCTCCTCGGGGCAGGGCGAGGGGAGCAGTACTTC. The full variable domain, in which reference TRBV13 and TRBJ2-7 provide the parts outside the CDR3, is AAGVIQSPRHLIKEKRETATLKCYPIPRHDTVYWYQQGPGQDPQFLISFYEKMQSDKGSIPDRFSAQQFSDYHSELNMSSLELGDSALYFCASSTLLGAGRGEQYFGPGTRLTVT.

V gene TRBV5-1 combines with J gene TRBJ2-7; D ambiguous. Trimming left V 0 bases short and J 6 bases short, with 16 bases between. The CDR3 contains 15 residues. In germline, CDR1 is SGHRS, CDR2 YFSETQ. CDR3 sequence reads: CASSLAKEGQGEQYF. In DNA, the CDR3 is TGCGCCAGCAGCTTGGCCAAGGAAGGTCAAGGCGAGCAGTACTTC.

This clonotype turned up a few times. This sequence joins TRBV24-1 and TRBJ2-2; no clear D gene. Trimming stripped 7 bases from V and 3 bases from J, with 5 bases between. CDR3 length equals 12 residues. The germline V gene has CDR1 KGHDR and CDR2 SFDVKD. The CDR3 loop reads CATRGYTGELFF. Here the CDR3 DNA reads TGTGCCACCAGGGGCTACACCGGGGAGCTGTTTTTT.

The chain employs TRBV11-2 and TRBJ2-3, with a possible D match to TRBD2 (6 bases). Germline V gives CDR1 SGHAT, CDR2 FQNNGV. V was shortened by 1 base and J by 3 bases, with 8 bases between the two germline ends. There are 14 residues in the CDR3. CDR3 in DNA: TGTGCCAGCAGCTTAGGGAGCGGGACAGATACGCAGTATTTT. This gives the protein CASSLGSGTDTQYF.

The table lists this clonotype with a few counts. The V and J genes are TRBV20-1 and TRBJ2-3; 12 nucleotides align to TRBD1. V gave up 8 bases and J gave up 5 bases; unmatched junction bases: 17. The CDR3 has 17 amino acids. The germline V gene has CDR1 DFQATT and CDR2 SNEGSKA (reference sequence). DNA of the CDR3: TGCAGTTCCTCCACCCTGCCGGGACAGGGGGCGCGAGATACGCAGTATTTT. It specifies CSSSTLPGQGARDTQYF.

This chain links TRBV15 with TRBJ2-1; TRBD2 might be the D (6 bases). The V gene lost 1 base and the J gene lost 5 bases, with 12 bases spanning the gap. The CDR3 loop spans 15 amino acids. Germline V gene sequence: CDR1 LNHNV, CDR2 YYDKDF (reference sequence). CDR3 region: CATSRAGERDNEQFF. The CDR3 bases are TGTGCCACCAGCAGAGCGGGAGAGAGGGACAATGAGCAGTTCTTC.

This clonotype occurred a few times. The rearrangement links TRBV5-6 to TRBJ2-7; the D gene is possibly TRBD1 (6 bases). The CDR3 is 15 amino acids. Germline CDR1 reads SGHDT; CDR2 reads YYEEEE. V was shortened by 4 bases and J by 6 bases, with 20 bases between the two germline ends. Written as DNA, the CDR3 is TGTGCCAGCAGCGCGCCCCAGACAGGATTGACCGAGCAGTACTTC. The encoded protein is CASSAPQTGLTEQYF.

This clonotype was recorded a few times. The chain carries TRBV28 and TRBJ1-2; D is unclear. In germline, CDR1 is MDHEN, CDR2 SYDVKM. The CDR3 consists of 15 residues. Trimming stripped 1 base from V and 5 bases from J, with 14 bases between. The CDR3 DNA sequence: TGTGCCAGCAGTTTATCAGCGCTTGAGCGTTATGGCTACACCTTC. It yields the protein CASSLSALERYGYTF.

This chain links TRBV28 with TRBJ1-1; a weak D match, TRBD1 (5 bases). Germline V gene data show CDR1 as MDHEN and CDR2 as SYDVKM. The germline V and J ends were trimmed by 8 bases and 0 bases, with 25 bases remaining between them. The CDR3 covers 18 residues. The CDR3 DNA follows: TGTGCCAGCCCACCGGCCGGGACCCCTGAGGGCTTGAACACTGAAGCTTTCTTT. Translated: CASPPAGTPEGLNTEAFF.

This clonotype was found a few times. The chain carries TRBV5-1 and TRBJ2-3, with D unresolved. This CDR3 has 15 amino acids. The ends were cut back, 2 bases at V and 0 bases at J, with 10 bases in the middle. Germline CDR1 and CDR2: SGHRS and YFSETQ. The CDR3 region is CASSFEASSTDTQYF. The CDR3 DNA reads as TGCGCCAGCAGCTTCGAAGCGTCGAGCACAGATACGCAGTATTTT.

The rearrangement uses TRBV6-2 or TRBV6-3 and TRBJ1-1, with 10 bases identical to TRBD1. Germline assignment: CDR1 MNHEY and CDR2 SVGEGT. CDR3 length equals 15 residues. The V and J ends lost 5 bases and 4 bases, in that order; junction bases with no gene match: 7. The CDR3 DNA reads as TGTGCCAGCAGTCCCGGGACAGGGGTCTCCACTGAAGCTTTCTTT. Encoded protein: CASSPGTGVSTEAFF.

This clonotype was seen only a few times. The CDR3 DNA reads as TGTGCCAGCAGTTTAGTACGGGGGGGACATCTCATGAACACTGAAGCTTTCTTT. Its translation is CASSLVRGGHLMNTEAFF. The J gene is TRBJ1-1, the V gene TRBV12-3 or TRBV12-4, with D perhaps matching TRBD1 (6 bases). This CDR3 contains 18 residues. Between the trimmed V and J ends, which lost 1 base and 0 bases, there was a span of 18 bases.

This sequence joins TRBV12-3 or TRBV12-4 and TRBJ2-3; possibly TRBD2 for D (6 bases). Trimming removed 0 bases at V and 4 bases at J, with 11 bases between. CDR3 length: 15 amino acids. CDR3: CASSLAHSGADTQYF. The CDR3 nucleotides are TGTGCCAGCAGTTTAGCTCATTCGGGAGCAGATACGCAGTATTTT.

This sequence joins TRBV11-2 and TRBJ2-1; the D gene is possibly TRBD2 (5 bases). Germline V gene lookup returns CDR1 SGHAT and CDR2 FQNNGV. Trimming cost V 2 bases and J 7 bases, with 18 bases left between them. This CDR3 spans 16 amino acids. The CDR3 protein is CASSLLPGSVRNEQFF. The DNA for the CDR3 is TGTGCCAGCAGCTTACTTCCGGGGAGCGTCAGGAATGAGCAGTTCTTC.

The CDR3 protein is CASSLSWQGGTEAFF. CDR3 nucleotides: TGTGCCAGCAGTTTATCATGGCAGGGGGGCACTGAAGCTTTCTTT. The chain recombines TRBV27 with TRBJ1-1, with 7 bases that match TRBD1. From germline, CDR1 is MNHEY and CDR2 SMNVEV (reference sequence). The V and J ends lost 0 bases and 4 bases, in that order; junction bases with no gene match: 5. The CDR3 length is 15 residues.

This clonotype came up once. The chain employs TRBV12-3 or TRBV12-4 and TRBJ2-7, with 7 positions matching TRBD2. The CDR3 runs 16 residues. Unmatched junction bases numbered 12, after V lost 6 bases and J lost 1 base. Here the CDR3 DNA reads TGTGCCAGCAGCCCAATCCTTGGGGGAGGGTCCTACGAGCAGTACTTC. This codes for CASSPILGGGSYEQYF.

This chain connects TRBV5-1 to TRBJ2-5; TRBD2 might be the D (6 bases). This CDR3 spans 16 amino acids. V gave up 0 bases and J gave up 5 bases, with 17 bases separating them. CDR1 is SGHRS and CDR2 is YFSETQ in the germline V gene. CDR3 DNA sequence: TGCGCCAGCAGCTTGGCCCCCGCGGGATTTGGCGAGACCCAGTACTTC. Its protein is CASSLAPAGFGETQYF.

The sample holds a few counts of this clonotype. V is TRBV7-9 and J is TRBJ2-1; 8 bases line up with TRBD2. CDR3 length: 18 residues. From germline, CDR1 is SEHNR and CDR2 FQNEAQ (reference sequence). V gave up 4 bases and J gave up 6 bases; unmatched junction bases: 17. This CDR3 is CASSSQGLGGASLNEQFF. The CDR3 bases are TGTGCCAGCAGCTCGCAGGGACTAGGGGGGGCCTCTCTCAATGAGCAGTTCTTC.

This chain joins TRBV7-8 and TRBJ1-1; no firm D call. Germline V CDR1 and CDR2: SGHVS, FQNEAQ. V lost 4 bases to trimming and J lost 5 bases, with 14 bases between them. CDR3 size: 14 residues. The CDR3 DNA reads TGTGCCAGCAGCTCAGGCGGGGAGTGGACTGAAGCTTTCTTT. It codes for CASSSGGEWTEAFF.

The chain employs TRBV20-1 and TRBJ2-3, with 13 bases aligning to TRBD2. The CDR3 length is 15 residues. CDR1 DFQATT and CDR2 SNEGSKA come from the germline V gene (reference sequence). V was clipped by 6 bases and J by 5 bases; unmatched bases: 8. CDR3 loop: CSAPDGLAGVDTQYF. The CDR3 DNA reads TGCAGTGCACCAGATGGACTAGCGGGAGTAGATACGCAGTATTTT.

This rearrangement joins TRBV28 to TRBJ2-7; 10 positions match TRBD2. V was pared by 4 bases and J by 4 bases, with 7 bases of the junction left unmatched. The germline CDR1 and CDR2 sequences are MDHEN and SYDVKM. This CDR3 is built from 15 residues. In DNA form, the CDR3 reads TGTGCCAGCAGTTCGCTAGCGGGAGTCATTTACGAGCAGTACTTC. Its translation is CASSSLAGVIYEQYF.

The J gene is TRBJ2-3, the V gene TRBV25-1; a weak D match, TRBD2 (5 bases). The CDR3 is 14 amino acids. The V end was cut by 7 bases, the J end by 4 bases, with 15 bases between. The germline V gene encodes CDR1 MGHDK and CDR2 SYGVNS. The chain's CDR3 is CASNPTGLADTQYF. Written as DNA, the CDR3 is TGTGCCAGCAACCCGACGGGGTTGGCAGATACGCAGTATTTT.

The genes are TRBV20-1 and TRBJ1-1; 9 nucleotides align to TRBD1. The germline gives CDR1 DFQATT, CDR2 SNEGSKA (reference sequence). The V segment lost 0 bases and the J segment 4 bases; nucleotides outside the gene matches: 6. The CDR3 sequence is 15 residues long. CDR3 DNA sequence: TGCAGTGCTAGAGATCCGGGACAGGGTTTCACTGAAGCTTTCTTT. Protein: CSARDPGQGFTEAFF.